One and the same sample provided the 15 T cell receptor beta chains below, sequenced in a study of blood T cell repertoires in COVID-19. Produced via immunoSEQ multiplex PCR; TCRdb's table is partial and in-frame only. Among about 87,000 clones listed, around nine tenths were seen once. Sequenced: peripheral blood. These receptors were collected from a man between 35 and 55 years old with acute or convalescent COVID-19.

This rearrangement joins TRBV11-2 to TRBJ1-2, with D possibly being TRBD1 (6 bases). This CDR3 has 15 amino acids. Germline-derived CDR1 and CDR2 are SGHAT and FQNNGV. Deletions cut 5 bases from V and 1 base from J, with 14 bases between. The CDR3 reads CASSTGRGNNYGYTF. The CDR3 DNA follows: TGTGCCAGCAGCACTGGGAGGGGGAATAACTATGGCTACACCTTC.

In its sample, this clone was seen once. This chain links TRBV9 with TRBJ2-7, with 13 bases fitting TRBD2. Per the germline V gene, CDR1 is SGDLS and CDR2 is YYNGEE. This CDR3 has 15 amino acids. The V and J ends lost 0 bases and 3 bases, in that order; junction bases with no gene match: 0. The DNA for the CDR3 is TGTGCCAGCAGCGTAGGGACTAGCGGGAGCTACGAGCAGTACTTC. Amino acid sequence: CASSVGTSGSYEQYF.

The V and J genes are TRBV5-1 and TRBJ1-5, with D hard to call. Germline CDR1 SGHRS, CDR2 YFSETQ. The CDR3 loop spans 15 amino acids. V was cut by 5 bases and J by 3 bases, with 15 bases left in between. CDR3 bases: TGCGCCAGCAGAAGGAAGGAGAGGTTCAATCAGCCCCAGCATTTT. The encoded protein is CASRRKERFNQPQHF.

The chain joins TRBV4-3 to TRBJ1-2; the match to TRBD1 covers 9 bases. The germline CDR1 and CDR2 sequences are LGHNA and YSLEER. J was trimmed by 3 bases and V by 1 base; bases with no gene match: 0. This CDR3 has 14 amino acids. CDR3: CASSQGTGDYGYTF. The DNA for the CDR3 is TGCGCCAGCAGCCAAGGGACAGGGGACTATGGCTACACCTTC.

This clone appeared a few times. The genes are TRBV3-1 (or the pseudogene TRBV3-2) and TRBJ2-2; tentative D call: TRBD2 (5 bases). Looked up from germline, CDR1 is LGHDT and CDR2 is YNNKEL (reference sequence). Trimming stripped 1 base from V and 4 bases from J, with 10 bases between. The CDR3 totals 15 residues. The CDR3 region has the DNA TGTGCCAGCAGCCAAGCGGGGTGGGGCACCGGGGAGCTGTTTTTT. Translation gives CASSQAGWGTGELFF.

This clone turned up a few times. This chain links TRBV30 with TRBJ1-5, with D uncertain. The CDR3 has 16 amino acids. Germline CDR1 and CDR2: GTSNPN and SVGIG (reference sequence). Deletions cut 2 bases from V and 0 bases from J, with 14 bases between. CDR3 DNA: TGTGCCTGGAGTTCCGCCTCGGGTCGTAGCAATCAGCCCCAGCATTTT. Translating it yields CAWSSASGRSNQPQHF.

The chain links TRBV19 to TRBJ1-4; 7 bases agree with TRBD1. This CDR3 comprises 15 residues. V gave up 4 bases and J gave up 3 bases; unmatched junction bases: 5. Germline CDR1 reads LNHDA; CDR2 reads SQIVND (reference sequence). CDR3 amino acids: CASSTRTGSNEKLFF. DNA of the CDR3: TGTGCCAGTAGTACCCGGACAGGTTCTAATGAAAAACTGTTTTTT.

This clone was seen only once. The chain has TRBV30 and TRBJ2-3; TRBD2 agrees at 14 bases. The germline CDR1 and CDR2 sequences are GTSNPN and SVGIG (reference sequence). This CDR3 is 18 amino acids long. J gave up 0 bases and V 2 bases, and 7 bases lay outside the gene matches. This CDR3 is CAWSSTSGGVLSTDTQYF. The CDR3, as DNA: TGTGCCTGGAGTTCGACTAGCGGGGGGGTATTGAGCACAGATACGCAGTATTTT.

The chain carries TRBV5-1 and TRBJ2-2; D may be TRBD1 (6 bases). CDR1 and CDR2 from the germline V gene are SGHRS and YFSETQ. The V gene lost 4 bases and the J gene lost 0 bases, with 13 bases spanning the gap. The CDR3 sequence is 16 residues long. This chain's CDR3 is CASSPLGTPNTGELFF. For the CDR3, the DNA is TGCGCCAGCAGCCCCTTGGGGACACCGAACACCGGGGAGCTGTTTTTT.

The chain employs TRBV6-5 and TRBJ1-6; no clear D. The CDR3 extends over 14 amino acids. The germline gives CDR1 MNHEY, CDR2 SVGAGI. V lost 7 bases and J 3 bases, leaving 10 bases between the germline ends. CDR3 sequence (DNA): TGTGCCAGCACTAGGAGCGGCTATAATTCACCCCTCCACTTT. This encodes CASTRSGYNSPLHF.

V usage is TRBV4-3 and J usage is TRBJ2-1, with 9 bases matching TRBD1. Unmatched junction bases numbered 4, after V lost 0 bases and J lost 4 bases. Per germline, CDR1 LGHNA and CDR2 YSLEER. This CDR3 spans 16 amino acids. The CDR3 DNA is TGCGCCAGCAGCCAAGAAGGGGACAGGGTTTACAATGAGCAGTTCTTC. Amino acid sequence: CASSQEGDRVYNEQFF.

The chain couples TRBV6-5 to TRBJ1-5, with D hard to call. Trimming removed 4 bases at V and 2 bases at J, with 6 bases between. Looked up from germline, CDR1 is MNHEY and CDR2 is SVGAGI. The CDR3 totals 13 residues. The CDR3 DNA sequence: TGTGCCAGCAGTTTCCGGGGCAATCAGCCCCAGCATTTT. Its protein is CASSFRGNQPQHF.

The genes are TRBV6-4 and TRBJ2-3, with 8 bases that match TRBD2. Germline CDR1 reads MRHNA; CDR2 reads SNTAGT. Trimming took 5 bases from V and 6 from J; bases not matched to a gene: 10. The CDR3 runs 15 residues. The CDR3 DNA reads as TGTGCCAGCAGTATGGAGCGGGAGTCCTCCGATACGCAGTATTTT. Translation: CASSMERESSDTQYF.

The chain uses TRBV6-5 and TRBJ1-1; D is perhaps TRBD1 (6 bases). CDR1 is MNHEY, CDR2 SVGAGI, per germline. The CDR3 loop spans 14 amino acids. V lost 7 bases, J lost 1 base, and 13 bases lay in between. As DNA, the CDR3 is TGTGCCAGCACCCCGGACAGATCGAACACTGAAGCTTTCTTT. Its protein is CASTPDRSNTEAFF.

The chain combines TRBV5-1 with TRBJ2-5; 8 bases agree with TRBD1. CDR3 length: 16 amino acids. Germline loops: CDR1 SGHRS, CDR2 YFSETQ. V dropped 3 bases and J dropped 0; count of bases not matched to a gene: 7. In DNA form, the CDR3 reads TGCGCCAGCAGCTCGGGGACAGGCGATTACCAAGAGACCCAGTACTTC. Protein: CASSSGTGDYQETQYF.